The 3 T cell receptor beta chains in this list originate from one sample, sequenced in a study of cytomegalovirus exposure and HLA in healthy donors (dated by TCRdb to 2017 to 2019). The library relied on the immunoSEQ multiplex PCR assay. For the multiplex PCR, a mixture combining 60 forward primers for TCR Vbeta segments and 13 reverse primers for TCR Jbeta segments was used. TCRdb mirrors the immuneACCESS table, restricted to in-frame sequences. Some clones are absent from its copies; in checked studies, under half trace to an unresolved V gene, and the reason for the others is unknown. This sample's clone table shows more than 90,000 clones. The top ten constitute 6.8% of the sample. The sequenced sample was PBMCs. The receptors derive from a man aged 40-55 years in good health and CMV-seropositive.

The chain carries TRBV15 and TRBJ2-5, with 8 bases matching TRBD2. In germline, CDR1 is LNHNV, CDR2 YYDKDF (reference sequence). CDR3 length: 16 residues. Trimming removed 5 bases from V and 3 bases from J; junction bases left unmatched: 11. The chain's CDR3 is CATSRRAGEVEETQYF. CDR3 coding DNA: TGTGCCACCAGCCGAAGAGCGGGAGAGGTGGAAGAGACCCAGTACTTC.

This sequence joins TRBV18 and TRBJ2-6; D is uncertain. Trimming stripped 3 bases from V and 0 bases from J, with 12 bases between. The CDR3 is 17 amino acids. Looked up from germline, CDR1 is KGHSH and CDR2 is LQKENI. Here the CDR3 reads CASSPWQVFSGANVLTF. The CDR3 bases are TGTGCCAGCTCACCTTGGCAGGTCTTCTCTGGGGCCAACGTCCTGACTTTC.

The chain joins TRBV19 to TRBJ1-5, with a possible D match to TRBD1 (5 bases). This CDR3 is 16 amino acids long. Trimming took off 5 bases at V and 1 base at J, with 15 bases between the two ends. Germline CDR1 and CDR2: LNHDA and SQIVND (reference sequence). The CDR3 bases are TGTGCCAGTAGTGGCGGAGCTACAGGCAGCAATCAGCCCCAGCATTTT. Its protein is CASSGGATGSNQPQHF.